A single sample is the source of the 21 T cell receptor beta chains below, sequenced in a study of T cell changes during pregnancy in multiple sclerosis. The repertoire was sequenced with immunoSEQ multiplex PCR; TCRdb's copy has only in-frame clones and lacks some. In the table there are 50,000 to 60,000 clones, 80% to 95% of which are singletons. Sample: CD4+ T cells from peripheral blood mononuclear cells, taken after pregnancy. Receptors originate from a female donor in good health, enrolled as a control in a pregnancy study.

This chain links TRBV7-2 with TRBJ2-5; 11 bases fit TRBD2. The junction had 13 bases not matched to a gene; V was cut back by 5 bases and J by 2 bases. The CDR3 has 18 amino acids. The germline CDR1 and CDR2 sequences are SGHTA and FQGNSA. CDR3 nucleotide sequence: TGTGCCAGCAGCCCCTCTCGGCTAGCGGGGGGATCTCAAGAGACCCAGTACTTC. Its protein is CASSPSRLAGGSQETQYF.

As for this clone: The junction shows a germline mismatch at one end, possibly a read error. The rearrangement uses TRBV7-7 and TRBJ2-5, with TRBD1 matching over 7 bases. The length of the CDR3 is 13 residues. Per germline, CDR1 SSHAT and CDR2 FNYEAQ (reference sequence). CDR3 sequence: CASSSDREETQYF. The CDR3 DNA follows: TGTGCTAGCAGCTCCGACAGGGAAGAGACCCAGTACTTC.

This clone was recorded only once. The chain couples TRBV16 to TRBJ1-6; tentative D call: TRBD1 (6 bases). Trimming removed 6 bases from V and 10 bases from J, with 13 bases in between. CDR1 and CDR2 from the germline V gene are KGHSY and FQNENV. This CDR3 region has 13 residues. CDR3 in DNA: TGTGCCAGCAGTCCAGGGGTTAACTCACCCCTCCACTTT. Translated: CASSPGVNSPLHF.

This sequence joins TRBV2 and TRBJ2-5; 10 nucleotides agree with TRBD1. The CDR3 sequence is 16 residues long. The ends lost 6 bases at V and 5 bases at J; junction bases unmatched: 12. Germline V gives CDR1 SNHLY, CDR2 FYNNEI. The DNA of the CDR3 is TGTGCCAGCAGCCCCGGGACAGGGGTTGTAGGGGAGACCCAGTACTTC. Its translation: CASSPGTGVVGETQYF.

CDR3 loop: CASKGLTASTDTQYF. CDR3 coding DNA: TGCGCCAGCAAGGGACTTACTGCTAGCACAGATACGCAGTATTTT. This chain links TRBV5-1 with TRBJ2-3, with D possibly being TRBD2 (6 bases). With 6 bases removed from V and 0 bases from J, the gap between germline ends came to 14 bases. This CDR3 has 15 residues. Germline-derived CDR1 and CDR2 are SGHRS and YFSETQ.

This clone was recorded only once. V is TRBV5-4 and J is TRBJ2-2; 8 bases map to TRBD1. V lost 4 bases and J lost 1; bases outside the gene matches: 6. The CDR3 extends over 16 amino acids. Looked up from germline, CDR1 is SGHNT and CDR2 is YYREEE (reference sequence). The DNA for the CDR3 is TGTGCCAGCAGCCGACTCGACAGGGGGAACACCGGGGAGCTGTTTTTT. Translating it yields CASSRLDRGNTGELFF.

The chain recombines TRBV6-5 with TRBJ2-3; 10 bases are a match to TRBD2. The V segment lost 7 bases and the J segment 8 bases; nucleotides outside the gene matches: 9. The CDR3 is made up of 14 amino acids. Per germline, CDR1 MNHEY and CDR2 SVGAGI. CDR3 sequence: CASKLGTSVGTQYF. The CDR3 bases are TGTGCCAGCAAACTCGGGACTAGCGTGGGTACGCAGTATTTT.

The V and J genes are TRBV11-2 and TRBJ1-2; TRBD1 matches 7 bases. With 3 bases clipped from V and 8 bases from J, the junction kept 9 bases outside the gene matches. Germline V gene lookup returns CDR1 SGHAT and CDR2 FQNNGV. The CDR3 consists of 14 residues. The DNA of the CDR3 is TGTGCCAGCAGCTTGGAGGACAGGCTTACGGGCTACACCTTC. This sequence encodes CASSLEDRLTGYTF. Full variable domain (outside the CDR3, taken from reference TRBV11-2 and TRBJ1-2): EAGVAQSPRYKIIEKRQSVAFWCNPISGHATLYWYQQILGQGPKLLIQFQNNGVVDDSQLPKDRFSAERLKGVDSTLKIQPAKLEDSAVYLCASSLEDRLTGYTFGSGTRLTVV.

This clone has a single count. CDR3 sequence (DNA): TGCGCCAGCAGCTGGGGACTAGCGGGGGACTACAATGAGCAGTTCTTC. Amino acids: CASSWGLAGDYNEQFF. This rearrangement joins TRBV5-1 to TRBJ2-1, with TRBD2 identical over 14 bases. The germline V gene has CDR1 SGHRS and CDR2 YFSETQ. The ends lost 3 bases at V and 3 bases at J; junction bases unmatched: 2. The CDR3 spans 16 residues.

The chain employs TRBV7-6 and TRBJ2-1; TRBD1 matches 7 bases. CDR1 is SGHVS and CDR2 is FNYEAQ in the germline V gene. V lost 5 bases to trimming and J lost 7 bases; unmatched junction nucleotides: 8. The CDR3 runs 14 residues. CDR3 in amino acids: CASSPGTARNEQFF. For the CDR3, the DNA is TGTGCCAGCAGCCCCGGGACAGCCCGTAATGAGCAGTTCTTC.

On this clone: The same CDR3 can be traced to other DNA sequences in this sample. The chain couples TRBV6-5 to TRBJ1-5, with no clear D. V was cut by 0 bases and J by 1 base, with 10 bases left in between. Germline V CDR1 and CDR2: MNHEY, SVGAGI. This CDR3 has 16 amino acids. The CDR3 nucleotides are TGTGCCAGCAGTTACTCATTCCAATCAAGCAATCAGCCCCAGCATTTT. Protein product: CASSYSFQSSNQPQHF.

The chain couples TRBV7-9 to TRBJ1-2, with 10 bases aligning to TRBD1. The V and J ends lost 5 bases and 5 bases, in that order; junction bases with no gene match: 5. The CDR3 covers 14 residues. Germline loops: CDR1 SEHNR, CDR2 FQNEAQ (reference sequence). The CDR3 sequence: CASSPGQGEYGYTF. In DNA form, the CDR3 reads TGTGCCAGCAGCCCCGGACAGGGGGAGTATGGCTACACCTTC.

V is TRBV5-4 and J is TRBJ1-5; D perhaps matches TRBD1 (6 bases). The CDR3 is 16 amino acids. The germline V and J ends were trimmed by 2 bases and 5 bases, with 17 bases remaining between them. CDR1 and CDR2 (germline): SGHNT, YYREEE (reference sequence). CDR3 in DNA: TGTGCCAGCAGCTTTGAGGGGGGTCGGGGGGATCAGCCCCAGCATTTT. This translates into CASSFEGGRGDQPQHF. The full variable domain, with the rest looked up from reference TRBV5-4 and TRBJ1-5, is ETGVTQSPTHLIKTRGQQVTLRCSSQSGHNTVSWYQQALGQGPQFIFQYYREEENGRGNFPPRFSGLQFPNYSSELNVNALELDDSALYLCASSFEGGRGDQPQHFGDGTRLSIL.

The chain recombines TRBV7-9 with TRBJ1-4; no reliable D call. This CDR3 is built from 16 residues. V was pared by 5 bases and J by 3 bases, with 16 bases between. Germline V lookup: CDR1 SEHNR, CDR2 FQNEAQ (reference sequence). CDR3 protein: CASSPALEVANEKLFF. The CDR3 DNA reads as TGTGCCAGCAGCCCAGCTCTAGAGGTGGCTAATGAAAAACTGTTTTTT.

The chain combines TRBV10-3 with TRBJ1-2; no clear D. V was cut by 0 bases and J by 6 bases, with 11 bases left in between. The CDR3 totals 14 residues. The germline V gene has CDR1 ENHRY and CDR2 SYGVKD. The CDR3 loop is CAISESGRANGYTF. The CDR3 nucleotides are TGTGCCATCAGTGAGTCGGGGAGGGCAAATGGCTACACCTTC.

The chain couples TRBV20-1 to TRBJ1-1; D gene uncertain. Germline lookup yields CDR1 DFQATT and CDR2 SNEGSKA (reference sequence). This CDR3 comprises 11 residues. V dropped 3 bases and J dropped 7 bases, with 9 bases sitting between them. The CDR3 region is CSARARFEAFF. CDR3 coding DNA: TGCAGTGCTAGGGCTCGCTTTGAAGCTTTCTTT.

This CDR3 reads CASSPGDRTNEKLFF. The CDR3 DNA sequence: TGTGCCAGCAGCCCAGGGGACAGGACTAATGAAAAACTGTTTTTT. This rearrangement joins TRBV7-9 to TRBJ1-4, with 8 bases fitting TRBD1. The J segment lost 2 bases and the V segment lost 5 bases, leaving 4 bases of the junction unmatched. This CDR3 spans 15 amino acids. Germline CDR1 and CDR2: SEHNR and FQNEAQ (reference sequence). Looking up the rest from reference TRBV7-9 and TRBJ1-4 gives the full variable domain: DTGVSQNPRHKITKRGQNVTFRCDPISEHNRLYWYRQTLGQGPEFLTYFQNEAQLEKSRLLSDRFSAERPKGSFSTLEIQRTEQGDSAMYLCASSPGDRTNEKLFFGSGTQLSVL.

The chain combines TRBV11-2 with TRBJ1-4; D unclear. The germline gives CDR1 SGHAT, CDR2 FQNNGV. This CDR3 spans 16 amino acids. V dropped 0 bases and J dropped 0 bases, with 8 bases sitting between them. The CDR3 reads CASSLERMTTNEKLFF. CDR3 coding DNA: TGTGCCAGCAGCTTAGAGCGGATGACAACTAATGAAAAACTGTTTTTT.

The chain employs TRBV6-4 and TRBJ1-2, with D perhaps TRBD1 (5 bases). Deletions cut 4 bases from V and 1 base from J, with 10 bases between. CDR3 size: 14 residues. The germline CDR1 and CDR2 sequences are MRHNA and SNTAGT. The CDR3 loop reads CASSAEGFNYGYTF. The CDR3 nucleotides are TGTGCCAGCAGTGCGGAGGGGTTTAACTATGGCTACACCTTC.

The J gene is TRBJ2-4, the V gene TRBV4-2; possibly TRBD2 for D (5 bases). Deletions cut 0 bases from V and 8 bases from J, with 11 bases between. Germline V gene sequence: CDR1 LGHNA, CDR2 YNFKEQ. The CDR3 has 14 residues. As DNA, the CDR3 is TGTGCCAGCAGCCAAGAACCGGACGGGGACATTCAGTACTTC. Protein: CASSQEPDGDIQYF.

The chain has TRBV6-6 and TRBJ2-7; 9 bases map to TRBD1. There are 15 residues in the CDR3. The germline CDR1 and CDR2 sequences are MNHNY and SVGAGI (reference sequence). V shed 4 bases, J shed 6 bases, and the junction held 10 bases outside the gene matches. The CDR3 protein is CASSSPDRGGLEQYF. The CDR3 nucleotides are TGTGCCAGCAGTTCACCGGACAGGGGAGGGCTCGAGCAGTACTTC.